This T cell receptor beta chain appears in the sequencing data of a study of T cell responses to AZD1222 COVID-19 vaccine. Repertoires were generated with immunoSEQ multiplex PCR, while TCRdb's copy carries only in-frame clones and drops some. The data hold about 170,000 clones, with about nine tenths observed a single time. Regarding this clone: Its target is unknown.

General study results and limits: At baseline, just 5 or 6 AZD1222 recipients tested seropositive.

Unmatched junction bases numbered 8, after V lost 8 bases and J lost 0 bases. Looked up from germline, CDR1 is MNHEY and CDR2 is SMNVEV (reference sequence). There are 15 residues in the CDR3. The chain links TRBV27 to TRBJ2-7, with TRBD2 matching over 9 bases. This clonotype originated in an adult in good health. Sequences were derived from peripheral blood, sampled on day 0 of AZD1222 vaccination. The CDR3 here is CASRGLAGSSYEQYF. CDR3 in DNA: TGTGCCAGCCGGGGGCTAGCGGGGAGCTCCTACGAGCAGTACTTC.